These T cell receptor beta chains were read from a single sample in a study of blood T cells in healthy people across ages. TCRdb re-called the 5' RACE reads through MiXCR, storing one row per CDR3 protein. Among about 1.7 million distinct CDR3 sequences, about 28% were seen once, and the ten largest hold around 7.7%. Sequencing was done on a sample of blood. All receptors come from a woman aged 25 to 39 in good health. CDR3s include the opening cysteine and the closing phenylalanine or tryptophan.

V gene: TRBV10-3
CDR3 protein: CAISAGSEAFF

V gene: TRBV20-1
CDR3 protein: CSATPRGPSQPQHF

V gene: TRBV4-3
CDR3 protein: CASSQESLGNRETQYF

V gene: TRBV7-2
CDR3 protein: CASSFTSGRTNTQYF

V gene: TRBV7-6
CDR3 protein: CASSLGVGHGYTF

V gene: TRBV12-3/TRBV12-4
CDR3 protein: CASSFSLAGGPGEETQYF

V gene: TRBV9
CDR3 protein: CASSPPSHGYTF

V gene: TRBV28
CDR3 protein: CASSLGTGRREQYF

V gene: TRBV7-9
CDR3 protein: CASSLDSGSETQYF

V gene: TRBV5-1
CDR3 protein: CASRLEIGGSEQYF

V gene: TRBV14
CDR3 protein: CASSQDRRDYKNEQFF

V gene: TRBV6-6
CDR3 protein: CASSAGQSGKLFF